Listed below are T cell receptor beta chains from one sample, sequenced in a study of breast tumors, draining lymph nodes, adjacent tissues. TCRdb re-called the multiplex PCR reads with MiXCR, one entry per CDR3 protein. The sample comprises around 140,000 distinct CDR3 sequences, approximately 20% of which are singletons, and more than 2.5% rests with the top ten. Material for sequencing was axillary lymph node tissue. These receptor sequences come from a female donor with breast cancer. Some clones in this sample may be carry-over from other donors' samples. The CDR3 runs from the conserved cysteine through the conserved F or W. D genes are given only for firm matches. Clone size is not always given. Where it is, it says once, few, many or a class for expanded clones.

TRBJ2-7 TRBV6-5 TRBD1 15 many TGTGCCAGCAGTTACAAGGGACAGGGGCCCTACGAGCAGTACTTC CASSYKGQGPYEQYF
TRBJ2-7 TRBV7-2 NA 15 many TGTGCCAGCAGCTTAACCTTTAGCGCTATTTACGAGCAGTACTTC CASSLTFSAIYEQYF
TRBJ1-2 TRBV18 NA 15 NA TGTGCCAGCTCACCACCCGCCAGGCGTTCATATGGCTACACCTTC CASSPPARRSYGYTF
TRBJ2-5 TRBV18 NA 13 many TGTGCCAGCTCACCAATTCCAGGGGAGACCCAGTACTTC CASSPIPGETQYF
TRBJ2-7 TRBV28 TRBD1 17 NA TGTGTCAGCAGACCCAGCCCGGGACAGGGGGCAAACTACGAGCAGTACTTC CVSRPSPGQGANYEQYF
TRBJ1-5 TRBV6-5 NA 13 many TGTGCCAGCAGCCGGGGACCTTATCAGCCCCAGCATTTT CASSRGPYQPQHF
TRBJ1-5 TRBV12-3/TRBV12-4 NA 15 many TGTGCCAGCACCCCGGGACGCGGACGCCATCAGCCCCAGCATTTT CASTPGRGRHQPQHF
TRBJ2-3 TRBV4-2 NA 14 many TGTGCCAGCAGCCGTGCCCAGCTGGCAGATACGCAGTATTTT CASSRAQLADTQYF
TRBJ2-7 TRBV28 TRBD2 15 few TGTGCCAGCAGCGCGATCGGACTAGCGGGATACGAGCAGTACTTC CASSAIGLAGYEQYF
TRBJ1-6 TRBV3-1 NA 13 many TGTGCCAGCAGCCAAGGGGCAAATTCACCCCTCCACTTT CASSQGANSPLHF
TRBJ2-4 TRBV20-1 TRBD2 13 few TGCAGTGCTAGGGGTAGCGGGAGAGGAATTCAGTACTTC CSARGSGRGIQYF
TRBJ2-5 TRBV6-2/TRBV6-3 NA 14 NA TGTGCCAGCAGTTCAGGACGCAGACAAGAGACCCAGTACTTC CASSSGRRQETQYF
TRBJ2-3 TRBV24-1 NA 14 many TGTGCCACCAGTGATTTGATTCGAGAACGGGGGCAGTATTTT CATSDLIRERGQYF
TRBJ2-7 TRBV11-2 NA 14 many TGTGCCAGCAGCCCGTACAGGAGCTCCTACGAGCAGTACTTC CASSPYRSSYEQYF
TRBJ2-5 TRBV29-1 TRBD2 14 many TGCAGCGTTAAGGGCGCGGGAGGTGGAGAGACCCAGTACTTC CSVKGAGGGETQYF
TRBJ2-6 TRBV3-1 TRBD1 17 NA TGTGCCAGCAGCCGCCAAGGGGGCTCATCTGGGGCCAACGTCCTGACTTTC CASSRQGGSSGANVLTF
TRBJ1-4 TRBV6-4 NA 17 many TGTGCCAGCAGTGACTCGACGCCCGGGACGACTAATGAAAAACTGTTTTTT CASSDSTPGTTNEKLFF
TRBJ1-2 TRBV18 NA 13 many TGTGCCAGCTCACCAGGGTTCGGCTATGGCTACACCTTC CASSPGFGYGYTF
TRBJ1-1 TRBV30 NA 13 NA TGTGCCTGGAGTCTACTAATGAACACTGAAGCTTTCTTT CAWSLLMNTEAFF
TRBJ2-1 TRBV20-1 TRBD2 16 many TGCAGTGCTAGAGCGTTTAGCGGGAAGGATCACAATGAGCAGTTCTTC CSARAFSGKDHNEQFF
TRBJ1-2 TRBV5-4 NA 13 few TGTGCCAGCAGCTTGGAGTCAGGGGTGGGCTACACCTTC CASSLESGVGYTF
TRBJ2-2 TRBV5-6 TRBD2 15 many TGTGCCAGCGGAATCGCGGGAGTAGACACCGGGGAGCTGTTTTTT CASGIAGVDTGELFF
TRBJ2-1 TRBV4-1 NA 17 many TGCGCCAGCAGCCAAGAGAGCGGAGTGGGCTCCTACAATGAGCAGTTCTTC CASSQESGVGSYNEQFF
TRBJ2-1 TRBV28 TRBD2 20 few TGTGCCAGCAGTAGCCTGGTCCCTGGGGAGCGGGATGGAGTTTACAATGAGCAGTTCTTC CASSSLVPGERDGVYNEQFF
TRBJ1-6 TRBV6-1 NA 14 NA TGTGCCAGCAGGCGGGACACTAACGGACCACCCCTCCACTTT CASRRDTNGPPLHF
TRBJ1-5 TRBV7-2 NA 13 many TGTGCCAGCACCCGGGACCTGAATCAGCCCCAGCATTTT CASTRDLNQPQHF
TRBJ2-7 TRBV7-9 TRBD2 15 many TGTGCCAGCAGCTTAGGAGCGGGAGGGCCCTACGAGCAGTACTTC CASSLGAGGPYEQYF
TRBJ2-5 TRBV27 NA 13 many TGTGCCAGCAGTTCAGGGTACCAAGAGACCCAGTACTTC CASSSGYQETQYF
TRBJ2-5 TRBV12-5 NA 16 many TGTGCTAGTGGTTTGGGAAGGAGGAACAAACAAGAGACCCAGTACTTC CASGLGRRNKQETQYF
TRBJ2-7 TRBV20-1 NA 13 many TGCAGTGCTCTACTAGCACGAGAGAACGAGCAGTACTTC CSALLARENEQYF
TRBJ1-2 TRBV4-1 NA 12 many TGCGCCAGCAGCCGTGAAAACTATGGCTACACCTTC CASSRENYGYTF
TRBJ1-1 TRBV12-3/TRBV12-4 NA 14 NA TGTGCCAGCAGTTTGAGGGCAGGACTCACTGAAGCTTTCTTT CASSLRAGLTEAFF
TRBJ1-2 TRBV11-2 TRBD1 15 many TGTGCCAGCAGCGCGAAAGGGACAGCTAACTATGGCTACACCTTC CASSAKGTANYGYTF
TRBJ2-5 TRBV15 NA 14 many TGTGCCACCAGCAGAGCTAAAAACCAAGAGACCCAGTACTTC CATSRAKNQETQYF
TRBJ1-3 TRBV5-6 NA 15 NA TGTGCCAGCAGCTTGCCGGGACTCTCTGGAAACACCATATATTTT CASSLPGLSGNTIYF
TRBJ1-6 TRBV6-1 NA 14 many TGTGCCAGCAGTGAAGTCCCCCCGAAATCACCCCTCCACTTT CASSEVPPKSPLHF
TRBJ1-2 TRBV3-1 TRBD1 14 many TGTGCCAGCAGCCAGGGACAGGGGGCTTCTGGCTACACCTTC CASSQGQGASGYTF
TRBJ2-2 TRBV28 TRBD1 15 NA TGTGCCAGCAGTTTGTCGGGACAGTTCACCGGGGAGCTGTTTTTT CASSLSGQFTGELFF
TRBJ2-2 TRBV20-1 TRBD1 16 once TGCAGTGCAGAGCTACACCAGGGGGCGGCCACCGGGGAGCTGTTTTTT CSAELHQGAATGELFF
TRBJ2-3 TRBV20-1 TRBD2 15 once TGCAGTGCTAGTCGACTAGCGGATACGGGAGATACGCAGTATTTT CSASRLADTGDTQYF
TRBJ2-2 TRBV24-1 NA 13 NA TGTGCCACCAGTGACCAGAATACCGGGGGGCTGTTTTTT CATSDQNTGGLFF
TRBJ2-5 TRBV29-1 NA 12 many TGCAGCGTTGATCGGGGAGAAGAGACCCAGTACTTC CSVDRGEETQYF
TRBJ2-7 TRBV6-1 NA 15 many TGTGCCAGCAGTGAAGGGTGGGGTTGGGGCTACGAGCAGTACTTC CASSEGWGWGYEQYF
TRBJ2-2 TRBV4-2 TRBD2 15 few TGTGCCAGCAGCCCCGGGGGGGCGAGCACCGGGGAGCTGTTTTTT CASSPGGASTGELFF
TRBJ2-2 TRBV28 NA 18 few TGTGCCAGCAGTTTTTATCCCCAAAGCGGAGGGCAGGTCGGGGAGCTGTTTTTT CASSFYPQSGGQVGELFF
TRBJ1-5 TRBV20-1 TRBD1 13 NA TGCGGCTCAGGGGGAAAGGGCAATCAGCCCCAGCATTTT CGSGGKGNQPQHF
TRBJ2-5 TRBV29-1 TRBD1 16 many TGCAGCGTTGTTCTCGGCCAGGACAGGGTCAGAGAGACCCAGTACTTC CSVVLGQDRVRETQYF
TRBJ2-1 TRBV28 NA 13 few TGTGCCAGCAGCAGGGGGAGGTACAATGAGCAGTTCTTC CASSRGRYNEQFF
TRBJ2-2 TRBV2 TRBD2 15 many TGTGCCAGCACTAGACTAGCCGACTTCACCGGGGAGCTGTTTTTT CASTRLADFTGELFF
TRBJ2-7 TRBV20-1 NA 13 many TGCAGTGCTAGATACCCGAGCTCCTACGAGCAGTACTTC CSARYPSSYEQYF
TRBJ2-3 TRBV29-1 NA 14 many TGCAGCGTTGAGGGGATCCCTAGCACAGATACGCAGTATTTT CSVEGIPSTDTQYF
TRBJ2-7 TRBV5-4 NA 13 many TGTGCCAGCAGCTTGAGGGGAACCTACGAGCAGTACTTC CASSLRGTYEQYF
TRBJ1-2 TRBV20-1 NA 15 many TGCAGTGCTAGAGATCGGGGGGGCGGGAACTATGGCTACACCTTC CSARDRGGGNYGYTF
TRBJ2-4 TRBV15 TRBD2 14 NA TGTGCCACCGGGGGGGTTCTAGCCAAAAACATTCAGTACTTC CATGGVLAKNIQYF
TRBJ2-1 TRBV12-3/TRBV12-4 TRBD2 14 many TGTGCCAGCAGTGTAGCGGGAGGGGCCAATGAGCAGTTCTTC CASSVAGGANEQFF
TRBJ2-5 TRBV18 NA 12 many TGTGCCAGCTCACCATCGGGAGAGACCCAGTACTTC CASSPSGETQYF
TRBJ2-1 TRBV7-8 TRBD2 14 many TGTGCCAGCAGCTTTCTACTAGCGGTCAATGAGCAGTTCTTC CASSFLLAVNEQFF